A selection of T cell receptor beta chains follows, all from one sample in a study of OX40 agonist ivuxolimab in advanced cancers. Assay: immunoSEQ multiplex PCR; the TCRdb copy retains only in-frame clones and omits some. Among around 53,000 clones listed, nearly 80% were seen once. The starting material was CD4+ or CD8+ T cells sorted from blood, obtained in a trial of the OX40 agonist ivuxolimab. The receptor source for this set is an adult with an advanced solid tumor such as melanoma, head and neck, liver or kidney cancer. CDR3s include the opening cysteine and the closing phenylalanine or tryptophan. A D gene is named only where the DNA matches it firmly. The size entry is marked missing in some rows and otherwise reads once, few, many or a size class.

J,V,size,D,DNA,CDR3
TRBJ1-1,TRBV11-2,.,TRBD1,TGTGCCAGCAGCTTGGAGGGGACAGGGAGAATTGAAGCTTTCTTT,CASSLEGTGRIEAFF
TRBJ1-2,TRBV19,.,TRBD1,TGTGCCAGTAGTATCCCTTTATCCGGGACAGGTTATGGCTACACCTTC,CASSIPLSGTGYGYTF
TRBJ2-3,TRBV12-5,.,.,TGTGCTAGTGCACTAGGGGGGCCGACAGATACGCAGTATTTT,CASALGGPTDTQYF
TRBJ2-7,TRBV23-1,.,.,TGCGCCAGCAGTTCCTTAGTCACGCGGGGAAGCTCCTACGAGCAGTACTTC,CASSSLVTRGSSYEQYF
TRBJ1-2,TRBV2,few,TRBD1,TGTGCCACAGGGGGGGGACAGAATTTACAGAGCTACACCTTC,CATGGGQNLQSYTF
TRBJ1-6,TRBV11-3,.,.,TGTGCCAGCAGCTTAGACGGGAATTCACCCCTCCACTTT,CASSLDGNSPLHF
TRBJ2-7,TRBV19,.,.,TGTGCCAGTAGTGTTGGCCCGGGCCCCTACGAGCAGTACTTC,CASSVGPGPYEQYF
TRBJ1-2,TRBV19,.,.,TGTGCCAGTAGTATGTGGGAAAGCGATGGCTACACCTTC,CASSMWESDGYTF
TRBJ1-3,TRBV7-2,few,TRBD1,TGTGCCAGCAGGACAGGGCTCTCTGGAAACACCATATATTTT,CASRTGLSGNTIYF
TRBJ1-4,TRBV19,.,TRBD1,TGTGCCAGTAGTCCGAAGGACAGGGGAGTGGAAAAACTGTTTTTT,CASSPKDRGVEKLFF
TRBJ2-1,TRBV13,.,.,TGTGCCAGCAGCACCAGCTCCTACAATGAGCAGTTCTTC,CASSTSSYNEQFF
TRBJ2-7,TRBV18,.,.,TGTGCCAGCTCACCGCAGGGATCCTCCTACGAGCAGTACTTC,CASSPQGSSYEQYF
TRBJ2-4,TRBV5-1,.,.,TGCGCCAGCAGCCCCATGCCCAGAGCCAAAAACATTCAGTACTTC,CASSPMPRAKNIQYF
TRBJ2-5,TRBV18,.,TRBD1,TGTGCCAGCTCACCAGGGACAGGGGCAGAGACCCAGTACTTC,CASSPGTGAETQYF
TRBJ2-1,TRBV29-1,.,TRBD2,TGCAGCGAGGCAGCGGGAGGCTCGAGTGAGCAGTTCTTC,CSEAAGGSSEQFF
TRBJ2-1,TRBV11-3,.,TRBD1,TGTGCCAGCAGCTTGACCGGGACAGGGCATGAGCAGTTCTTC,CASSLTGTGHEQFF
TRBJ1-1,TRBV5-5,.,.,TGTGCCAGCAGCTCTCTTGTCCAGGGCGGAACTGAAGCTTTCTTT,CASSSLVQGGTEAFF
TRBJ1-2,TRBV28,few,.,TGTGCCAGCAGTTCCCACTATGGCTACACCTTC,CASSSHYGYTF
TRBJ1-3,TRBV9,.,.,TGTGCCAGCAGCGTCCGCGAAATGGAGGGATCCGGAAACACCATATATTTT,CASSVREMEGSGNTIYF
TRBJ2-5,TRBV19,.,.,TGTGCCAGTAGTAGTATAAGAGGCAGGGAGAGAGAGACCCAGTACTTC,CASSSIRGRERETQYF
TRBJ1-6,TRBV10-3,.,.,TGTGCCATCAGTGAGTCGGGAGCAGCAGGGAATAATTCACCCCTCCACTTT,CAISESGAAGNNSPLHF
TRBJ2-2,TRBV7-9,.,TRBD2,TGTGCCAGCAGCTTAAGGCGGGAGGGCCGCACCGGGGAGCTGTTTTTT,CASSLRREGRTGELFF
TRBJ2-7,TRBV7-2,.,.,TGTGCCAGCAGCTTAGGTGGGACTCAAAGCTCCTACGAGCAGTACTTC,CASSLGGTQSSYEQYF
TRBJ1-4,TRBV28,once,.,TGTGCCAGCAGCGATCCTCGGGCGCGGGGGTCTGAAAAACTGTTTTTT,CASSDPRARGSEKLFF
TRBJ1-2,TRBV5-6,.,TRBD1,TGTGCCAGCAGCTTGGCACAGGGGACCCGTGGCTACACCTTC,CASSLAQGTRGYTF
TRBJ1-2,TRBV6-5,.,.,TGTGCCAGCAGTTACCTTGGACAGAACTATGGCTACACCTTC,CASSYLGQNYGYTF
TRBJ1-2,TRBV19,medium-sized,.,TGTGCCAGTAGTATTGGCGTAAACTATGGCTACACCTTC,CASSIGVNYGYTF
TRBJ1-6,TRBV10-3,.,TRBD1,TGTGCCATCAGCGATTTCGGGACAGGGGGATCACCCCTCCACTTT,CAISDFGTGGSPLHF
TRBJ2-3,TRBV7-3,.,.,TGTGCCAGCAGCGCGACTCCTAGTGACACAGATACGCAGTATTTT,CASSATPSDTDTQYF